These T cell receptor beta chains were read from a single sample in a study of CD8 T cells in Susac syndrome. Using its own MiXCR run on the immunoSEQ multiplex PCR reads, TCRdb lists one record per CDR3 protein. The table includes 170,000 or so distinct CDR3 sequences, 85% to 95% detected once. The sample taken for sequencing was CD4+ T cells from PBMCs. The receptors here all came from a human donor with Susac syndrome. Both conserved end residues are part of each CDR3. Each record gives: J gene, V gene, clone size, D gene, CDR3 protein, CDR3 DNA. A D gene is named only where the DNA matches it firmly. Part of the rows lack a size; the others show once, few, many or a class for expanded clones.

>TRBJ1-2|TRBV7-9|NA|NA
CASSSSGGSYGYTF
TGTGCCAGCAGCAGCTCGGGGGGATCCTATGGCTACACCTTC
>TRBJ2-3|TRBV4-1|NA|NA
CASSQGYASTDTQYF
TGCGCCAGCAGCCAAGGTTATGCAAGCACAGATACGCAGTATTTT
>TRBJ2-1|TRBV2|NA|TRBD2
CASRISGGNEQFF
TGTGCCAGCAGAATTAGCGGGGGGAATGAGCAGTTCTTC
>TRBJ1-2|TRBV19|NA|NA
CASSIRSGVEYGYTF
TGTGCCAGTAGTATACGCTCGGGGGTGGAATATGGCTACACCTTC
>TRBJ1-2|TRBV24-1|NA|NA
CATSPPGEGGSYGYTF
TGTGCCACCAGTCCCCCAGGGGAGGGGGGGAGCTATGGCTACACCTTC
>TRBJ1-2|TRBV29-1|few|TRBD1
CSVGQGGGYTF
TGCAGCGTTGGACAGGGGGGTGGCTACACCTTC
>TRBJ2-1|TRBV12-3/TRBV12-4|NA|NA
CASSSPPDEQFF
TGTGCCAGCAGTTCCCCCCCGGATGAGCAGTTCTTC
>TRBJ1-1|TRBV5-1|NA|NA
CASSITGSTEAFF
TGCGCCAGCAGCATAACAGGGAGCACTGAAGCTTTCTTT
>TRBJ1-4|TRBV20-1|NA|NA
CSARTPTTKKLFF
TGCAGTGCTAGGACTCCAACCACGAAAAAACTGTTTTTT
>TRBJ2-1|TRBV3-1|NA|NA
CASSQEGGEQFF
TGTGCCAGCAGCCAAGAAGGTGGTGAGCAGTTCTTC
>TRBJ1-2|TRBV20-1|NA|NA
CSARVDGDYGYTF
TGCAGTGCTAGAGTTGACGGAGACTATGGCTACACCTTC
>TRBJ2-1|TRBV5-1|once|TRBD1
CASSYSGTASYNEQFF
TGCGCCAGCAGCTACTCCGGGACAGCCTCCTACAATGAGCAGTTCTTC
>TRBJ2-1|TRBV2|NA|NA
CASRGDQGSRFF
TGTGCCAGCAGGGGGGATCAGGGGAGTAGGTTCTTC
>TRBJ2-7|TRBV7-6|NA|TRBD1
CASSRQGDYEQYF
TGTGCCAGCAGCCGACAGGGGGACTACGAGCAGTACTTC
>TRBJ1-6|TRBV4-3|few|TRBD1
CASSQDVEQGTSPLHF
TGCGCCAGCAGCCAAGATGTCGAACAGGGGACATCACCCCTCCACTTT
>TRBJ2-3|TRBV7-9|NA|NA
CASSLKVLAQDTQYF
TGTGCCAGCAGCCTAAAGGTCCTAGCGCAAGATACGCAGTATTTT
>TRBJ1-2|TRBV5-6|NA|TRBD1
CASSLGQFDGYTF
TGTGCCAGCAGCCTGGGACAGTTTGATGGCTACACCTTC
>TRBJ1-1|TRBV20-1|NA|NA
CSAEDTEAFF
TGCAGTGCCGAAGACACTGAAGCTTTCTTT
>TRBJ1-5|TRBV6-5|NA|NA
CASSPQVNQPQHF
TGTGCCAGCAGTCCTCAAGTCAATCAGCCCCAGCATTTT
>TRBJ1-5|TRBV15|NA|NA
CATSRVRQSQPQHF
TGTGCCACCAGCAGAGTAAGACAGTCCCAGCCCCAGCATTTT
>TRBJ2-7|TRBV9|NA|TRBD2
CASSPRGGDKYF
TGTGCCAGCAGCCCTCGGGGAGGGGATAAGTACTTC
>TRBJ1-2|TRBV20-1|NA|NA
CSAFRGNGYTF
TGCAGTGCTTTCAGGGGAAATGGCTACACCTTC
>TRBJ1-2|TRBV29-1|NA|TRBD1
CSVFPRTGGGYGYTF
TGCAGCGTTTTCCCAAGGACAGGGGGCGGATATGGCTACACCTTC
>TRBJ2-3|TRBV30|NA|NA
CAWSNVGLVEYF
TGTGCCTGGAGTAATGTGGGGCTAGTAGAGTATTTT
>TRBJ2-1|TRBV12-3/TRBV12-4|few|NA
CASSTSYNEQFF
TGTGCCAGCAGTACCTCCTACAATGAGCAGTTCTTC
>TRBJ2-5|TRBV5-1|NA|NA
CASSPDRGGQETQYF
TGCGCCAGCAGCCCCGACAGGGGAGGGCAAGAGACCCAGTACTTC
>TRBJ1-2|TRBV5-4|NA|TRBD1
CASSSPGQGASDGYTF
TGTGCCAGCAGCTCCCCGGGACAGGGGGCATCGGATGGCTACACCTTC
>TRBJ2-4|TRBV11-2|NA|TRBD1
CASSSRGGPGNIQYF
TGTGCCAGCAGCTCCAGAGGGGGCCCGGGAAACATTCAGTACTTC
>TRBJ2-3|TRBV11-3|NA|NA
CASSPDRNTDTQYF
TGTGCCAGCAGCCCGGACAGAAACACAGATACGCAGTATTTT
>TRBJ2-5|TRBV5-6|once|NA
CASSLYAGETQYF
TGTGCCAGCAGCTTGTACGCGGGCGAGACCCAGTACTTC
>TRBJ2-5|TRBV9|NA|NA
CASSPRGNYQETQYF
TGTGCCAGCAGCCCCCGGGGAAACTACCAAGAGACCCAGTACTTC
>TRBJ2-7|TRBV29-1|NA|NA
CSVPSESYEQYF
TGCAGCGTACCCTCGGAATCCTACGAGCAGTACTTC
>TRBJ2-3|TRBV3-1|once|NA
CASSQDRGLRTDTQYF
TGTGCCAGCAGCCAAGACAGGGGCCTCCGCACAGATACGCAGTATTTT
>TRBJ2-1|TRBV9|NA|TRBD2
CASKPSGGNNEQFF
TGTGCCAGCAAGCCTAGCGGGGGGAACAATGAGCAGTTCTTC
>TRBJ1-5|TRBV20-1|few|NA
CSARDTNQPQHF
TGCAGTGCTAGGGACACGAATCAGCCCCAGCATTTT
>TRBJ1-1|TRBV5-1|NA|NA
CASSSGGGWNTEAFF
TGCGCCAGCAGCTCCGGCGGGGGTTGGAACACTGAAGCTTTCTTT
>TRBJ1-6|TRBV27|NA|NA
CASSFLGSPLHF
TGTGCCAGCAGTTTCTTGGGTTCACCCCTCCACTTT
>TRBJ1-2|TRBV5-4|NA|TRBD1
CASRPTGGTRGYTF
TGTGCCAGCAGACCAACAGGGGGCACGAGAGGCTACACCTTC
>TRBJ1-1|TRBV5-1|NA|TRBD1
CASSLTGTGGATEAFF
TGCGCCAGCAGCTTAACCGGGACAGGGGGCGCGACTGAAGCTTTCTTT
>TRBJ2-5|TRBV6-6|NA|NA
CASTVGQKETQYF
TGTGCCAGCACCGTCGGACAAAAAGAGACCCAGTACTTC
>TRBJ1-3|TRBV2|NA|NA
CASSVQIDGLGNTIYF
TGTGCCAGCAGCGTCCAGATTGACGGCTTGGGAAACACCATATATTTT
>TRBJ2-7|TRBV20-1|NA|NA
CSARLGPGEQYF
TGCAGTGCTAGATTGGGCCCGGGCGAGCAGTACTTC